This section outlines one T cell receptor (beta chain) sequence together with its context. The antigen is not known. The data stem from a study of blood T cells in healthy people across ages. The study, taken as a whole, reports: In older individuals, TCR beta diversity per million T cells was lower, falling roughly linearly with age.

Sample-barcoded 5' priming and a J-beta primer mix drove a second PCR of roughly 6 to 12 cycles. TCRdb reprocessed the 5' RACE reads with MiXCR, giving one entry per CDR3 protein. The table includes 450,000 to 650,000 distinct CDR3 sequences, less than 25% detected once. This same sample was also part of a study on T cells of mothers and their children.

The TCR originated in a boy younger than 18 in good health. The sample taken for sequencing was blood.

CDR3 DNA sequence: TGTGCCAGCAGCTCCCCGACTAGCGGGAGGAATGAGCAGTTCTTC. It codes for CASSSPTSGRNEQFF. V usage is TRBV7-3 and J usage is TRBJ2-1; 13 bases match TRBD2. The CDR3 sequence is 15 residues long. The V gene end was trimmed by 4 bases and the J gene end by 7 bases; junction bases not matched to a gene: 4. Looked up from germline, CDR1 is SGHTA and CDR2 is FQGTGA.